This T cell receptor (beta chain) comes out of a study of blood T cell repertoires in COVID-19. Study-wide context: Donors in the United States, Italy and Spain gave samples during acute or convalescent COVID-19. Sources were T cells, B-cell-depleted T cells, or PBMCs; the material itself was cDNA or gDNA.

In the authors' methods: Using reference gene primer amplification, nucleated cell counts were estimated. Generated by immunoSEQ multiplex PCR, the TCRdb table keeps only in-frame clones and is missing some. V, J and clone size were drawn from that table, and D and trimming were deduced from the DNA. The sample lists approximately 220,000 clones; roughly 80% were seen once. Unmatched junction bases numbered 10, after V lost 3 bases and J lost 6 bases. CDR1 and CDR2 from the germline V gene are MNHNS and SASEGT. This CDR3 region has 17 residues. The material sequenced was peripheral blood. This chain links TRBV6-1 with TRBJ2-2, with TRBD2 identical over 10 bases. The origin of this receptor is a woman of 80 years or more with acute or convalescent COVID-19. The CDR3 spells CASSDGTYLAGAGELFF. The CDR3, as DNA: TGTGCCAGCAGTGACGGGACGTATCTAGCGGGAGCCGGGGAGCTGTTTTTT.